Below, 23 T cell receptor beta chains from the same sample are listed, as sequenced in a study of blood T cell repertoires in COVID-19. The data were produced by immunoSEQ multiplex PCR, yet TCRdb's version contains in-frame clones alone and is incomplete. There are approximately 30,000 clones in the sample; around 90% occur only once, and 16% lies in the top ten. The sample was peripheral blood. The receptors here all came from a human donor in a cohort sampled during active COVID-19.

The rearrangement links TRBV19 to TRBJ2-7; 7 bases match TRBD2. J lost 4 bases, V lost 3 bases, and 9 bases had no gene match. CDR1 is LNHDA, CDR2 SQIVND, per germline (reference sequence). The CDR3 has 15 residues. CDR3 in amino acids: CASSIPGRENYEQYF. The CDR3 DNA sequence: TGTGCCAGTAGTATCCCAGGGCGGGAGAATTACGAGCAGTACTTC.

The chain has TRBV18 and TRBJ2-3, with TRBD2 matching 7 bases. The CDR3 extends over 16 amino acids. The junction had 9 bases not matched to a gene; V was cut back by 0 bases and J by 6 bases. Looked up from germline, CDR1 is KGHSH and CDR2 is LQKENI. Written as DNA, the CDR3 is TGTGCCAGCTCACCACCGAACGGGGGAGGGGCGGATACGCAGTATTTT. This translates into CASSPPNGGGADTQYF.

The chain recombines TRBV6-2 or TRBV6-3 with TRBJ2-5; tentatively, D is TRBD1 (5 bases). CDR1 and CDR2 from the germline V gene are MNHEY and SVGEGT. CDR3 length: 14 amino acids. V was shortened by 4 bases and J by 10 bases, with 19 bases between the two germline ends. The CDR3 is CASSSHGPEGDQYF. CDR3 in DNA: TGTGCCAGCAGTTCCCACGGCCCGGAAGGGGACCAGTACTTC.

Only a few counts were recorded for this clone. The rearrangement uses TRBV7-9 and TRBJ2-7; the D is unclear. Trimming removed 3 bases from V and 5 bases from J, with 5 bases in between. The germline V gene has CDR1 SEHNR and CDR2 FQNEAQ (reference sequence). This CDR3 has 11 amino acids. CDR3 bases: TGTGCCAGCAGCTTCAGCGACGAGCAGTACTTC. Protein: CASSFSDEQYF.

This chain links TRBV28 with TRBJ2-1; D perhaps matches TRBD2 (7 bases). Germline V gene data show CDR1 as MDHEN and CDR2 as SYDVKM. The CDR3 runs to 11 residues. V was cut by 7 bases and J by 9 bases, with 10 bases left in between. For the CDR3, the DNA is TGTGCCAGCAAAGGGGGGGGTGAGCAGTTCTTC. Translated, it gives CASKGGGEQFF.

This clone was observed a single time. The V and J genes are TRBV4-3 and TRBJ2-1; TRBD2 aligns across 7 bases. The junction had 12 bases not matched to a gene; V was cut back by 0 bases and J by 13 bases. The CDR3 is made up of 15 amino acids. The germline gives CDR1 LGHNA, CDR2 YSLEER. The CDR3 is CASSQDRPAGLPQFF. The CDR3 DNA reads as TGCGCCAGCAGCCAAGATCGCCCAGCGGGACTGCCCCAGTTCTTC.

The CDR3 loop is CASSQDTTGLAGGTDTQYF. CDR3 nucleotides: TGCGCCAGCAGCCAAGACACAACGGGACTAGCGGGGGGGACAGATACGCAGTATTTT. This chain connects TRBV4-1 to TRBJ2-3, with 16 bases lining up with TRBD2. With V trimmed by 0 bases and J by 3 bases, 6 bases remained unmatched. Germline values: CDR1 MGHRA, CDR2 YSYEKL. This CDR3 is 19 amino acids long.

In its sample, this clone was seen a few times. The chain combines TRBV28 with TRBJ1-5, with 9 bases fitting TRBD1. The CDR3 totals 17 residues. Per the germline V gene, CDR1 is MDHEN and CDR2 is SYDVKM. With V trimmed by 5 bases and J by 1 base, 9 bases remained unmatched. As DNA, the CDR3 is TGTGCCAGCAGTCCCGTTACAGGGGGCTGGAGCAATCAGCCCCAGCATTTT. Amino acids: CASSPVTGGWSNQPQHF.

V gene TRBV7-2 combines with J gene TRBJ2-7; D is perhaps TRBD2 (7 bases). The CDR3 is 16 amino acids. Trimming stripped 1 base from V and 0 bases from J, with 13 bases between. The germline V gene has CDR1 SGHTA and CDR2 FQGNSA. The CDR3 sequence is CASSLGGGGSSYEQYF. The CDR3 DNA is TGTGCCAGCAGCTTAGGTGGGGGGGGCTCCTCCTACGAGCAGTACTTC.

The chain carries TRBV9 and TRBJ2-7, with 8 bases that match TRBD2. CDR3 length: 14 residues. Germline-derived CDR1 and CDR2 are SGDLS and YYNGEE. V shed 4 bases, J shed 2 bases, and the junction held 5 bases outside the gene matches. The CDR3 region is CASSLRGGTYEQYF. The CDR3 DNA sequence: TGTGCCAGCAGCCTCCGGGGGGGGACCTACGAGCAGTACTTC.

The chain combines TRBV9 with TRBJ2-2; 7 bases are shared with TRBD1. V shed 0 bases and J 2 bases; nucleotides not matched to a gene: 1. Germline CDR1 reads SGDLS; CDR2 reads YYNGEE. This CDR3 has 15 amino acids. The chain's CDR3 is CASSVGGGNTGELFF. The CDR3 nucleotides are TGTGCCAGCAGCGTAGGAGGGGGCAACACCGGGGAGCTGTTTTTT.

Comments on this clone: The same CDR3 can be traced to other DNA sequences in this sample. V and J are TRBV15 and TRBJ2-7; 9 bases are shared with TRBD2. The CDR3 consists of 15 residues. J was trimmed by 7 bases and V by 1 base; bases with no gene match: 8. Germline loops: CDR1 LNHNV, CDR2 YYDKDF (reference sequence). CDR3 protein: CATSRGGGGAGEQYF. Written as DNA, the CDR3 is TGTGCCACCAGCAGAGGTGGCGGGGGGGCGGGTGAGCAGTACTTC.

The chain employs TRBV11-3 and TRBJ2-5, with 7 bases matching TRBD1. CDR3 length: 16 amino acids. CDR1 SGHNT and CDR2 YENEEA come from the germline V gene. The junction had 7 bases not matched to a gene; V was cut back by 2 bases and J by 1 base. The CDR3 reads CASSLRGLPSQETQYF. CDR3 DNA: TGTGCCAGCAGCTTAAGGGGGCTCCCCTCCCAAGAGACCCAGTACTTC.

The CDR3 DNA sequence: TGTGCCAGCAGCGTTGGCGGGACTCCCACAGATACGCAGTATTTT. It is translated as CASSVGGTPTDTQYF. The chain couples TRBV9 to TRBJ2-3, with TRBD2 as a possible D gene (6 bases). This CDR3 comprises 15 residues. V was cut by 2 bases and J by 2 bases, with 12 bases left in between. CDR1 is SGDLS and CDR2 is YYNGEE in the germline V gene.

The V and J genes are TRBV11-2 and TRBJ2-3, with TRBD2 matching over 9 bases. Germline CDR1 SGHAT, CDR2 FQNNGV. This CDR3 spans 17 amino acids. V trimming: 0 bases; J trimming: 6 bases; junction bases outside the gene matches: 10. The CDR3 sequence is CASSLERGRGRLDTQYF. The CDR3 bases are TGTGCCAGCAGCTTAGAGCGCGGGAGGGGTCGTTTGGATACGCAGTATTTT.

The J gene is TRBJ2-2, the V gene TRBV9, with 16 bases that match TRBD2. Losses at the gene ends were 3 bases for V and 6 bases for J; bases not matched to a gene: 5. Looked up from germline, CDR1 is SGDLS and CDR2 is YYNGEE. This CDR3 is 17 amino acids long. For the CDR3, the DNA is TGTGCCAGCAGCGCGGCGGGACTAGCGGGAGGGCCCGGGGAGCTGTTTTTT. Protein sequence: CASSAAGLAGGPGELFF.

The genes are TRBV5-1 and TRBJ2-3; TRBD2 matches at 10 bases. J was trimmed by 3 bases and V by 3 bases; bases with no gene match: 4. The CDR3 is 15 amino acids. Germline V gene lookup returns CDR1 SGHRS and CDR2 YFSETQ. CDR3 residues: CASSSSSGRTDTQYF. DNA of the CDR3: TGCGCCAGCAGCTCCTCTAGCGGGAGAACAGATACGCAGTATTTT. The full variable domain, in which reference TRBV5-1 and TRBJ2-3 provide the parts outside the CDR3, is KAGVTQTPRYLIKTRGQQVTLSCSPISGHRSVSWYQQTPGQGLQFLFEYFSETQRNKGNFPGRFSGRQFSNSRSEMNVSTLELGDSALYLCASSSSSGRTDTQYFGPGTRLTVL.

The chain combines TRBV25-1 with TRBJ2-1, with a possible D match to TRBD1 (5 bases). Trimming cost V 2 bases and J 5 bases, with 13 bases left between them. The CDR3 is 15 residues long. Germline V gene data show CDR1 as MGHDK and CDR2 as SYGVNS. The CDR3, as DNA: TGTGCCAGCAGTGAAAGGGTGACAGTAAACAATGAGCAGTTCTTC. It specifies CASSERVTVNNEQFF.

This clone was found a few times. The V call is TRBV7-9, the J call TRBJ2-2, with TRBD1 as a possible D gene (5 bases). The CDR3 has 13 amino acids. CDR1 SEHNR and CDR2 FQNEAQ come from the germline V gene (reference sequence). Trimming pared 8 bases from V and 4 bases from J, leaving 11 bases between. This CDR3 reads CASSGAVTGELFF. The CDR3 DNA sequence: TGTGCCAGCTCTGGGGCCGTCACCGGGGAGCTGTTTTTT.

A word on this clone: Within the sample, other DNA sequences also encode this same CDR3. The rearrangement uses TRBV2 and TRBJ1-2, with a tentative D call TRBD1 (6 bases). V lost 6 bases to trimming and J lost 0 bases, with 11 bases between them. From germline, CDR1 is SNHLY and CDR2 FYNNEI. This CDR3 is built from 14 residues. CDR3 DNA sequence: TGTGCCAGCAGGATACAGGGAGCTAACTATGGCTACACCTTC. Translating it yields CASRIQGANYGYTF.

On this clone itself: Different DNA sequences within this sample yield the same CDR3. The rearrangement uses TRBV21-1 and TRBJ2-7; the table's D call TRBD2 went unverified against the DNA. TRBV21-1 is recorded as a pseudogene. This CDR3 comprises 18 residues. The CDR3 loop reads CASSKNSTGTSGSYEQYF. The CDR3 DNA is TGTGCCAGCAGCAAAAATAGTACCGGGACTAGCGGCTCCTACGAGCAATACTTC.

The chain combines TRBV24-1 with TRBJ2-1, with 9 bases that match TRBD1. CDR3 size: 15 residues. Germline CDR1 reads KGHDR; CDR2 reads SFDVKD. The trim removed 3 bases at V and 5 bases at J, leaving 4 bases unmatched. The CDR3 loop is CATSDRDRVNNEQFF. The CDR3 DNA reads TGTGCCACCAGTGATAGGGACAGGGTTAACAATGAGCAGTTCTTC.

The rearrangement joins TRBV5-6 to TRBJ2-2; 7 bases match TRBD1. CDR3 size: 16 residues. After removal of 4 bases from V and 1 base from J, the junction contained 7 bases not matched to a gene. Germline-derived CDR1 and CDR2 are SGHDT and YYEEEE. The CDR3 spells CASSPRRTGNTGELFF. CDR3 bases: TGTGCCAGCAGCCCACGCCGGACAGGGAACACCGGGGAGCTGTTTTTT.